The present TCR beta chain was sequenced within a study of response to subunit inactivated influenza vaccine. Overall study results and limits: Authors proposed each seasonal influenza vaccination draws in few new T cells.

The germline V gene encodes CDR1 LGHDT and CDR2 YNNKEL (reference sequence). This CDR3 is built from 14 residues. Trimming shortened V by 2 bases and J by 3 bases, and 10 bases separated the two germline ends. Comment on this clonotype: What it binds is unknown.

TCRdb re-called the RT-PCR reads through MiXCR, storing one row per CDR3 protein. This sample has hundreds of thousands of distinct CDR3 sequences, with around 14% found just once. The chain links TRBV3-1 to TRBJ1-1; D gene ambiguous. This receptor was identified in a middle-aged man who received an inactivated influenza vaccine. Specimen: PBMCs from blood, collected 12 days after vaccination. In DNA, the CDR3 is TGTGCCAGCAGCCAACAGCGGGGAGACACTGAAGCTTTCTTT. It specifies CASSQQRGDTEAFF.